These T cell receptor beta chains were read from a single sample in a study of cytomegalovirus exposure and HLA in healthy donors. Profiling relied on immunoSEQ multiplex PCR, and the TCRdb table lists in-frame clones only, not all of them. Seen here are approximately 270,000 clones, around 86% observed once, and the top ten hold about 1%. The sequenced material came from PBMCs. The receptors derive from a woman between 18 and 29 years old in good health and CMV-seronegative. CDR3s include the opening cysteine and the closing phenylalanine or tryptophan. The D gene is left open where the match is weak. Not every row has a clone size; where given, it reads once, few, many or a size class.

v_call	j_call	clone_size	d_call	cdr3_nt	cdr3_aa
TRBV30	TRBJ1-5	-	-	TGTGCCTGGAGGGGACTGTCCAATCAGCCCCAGCATTTT	CAWRGLSNQPQHF
TRBV29-1	TRBJ1-4	-	-	TGCAGCGTTCCCGCGGGTGGCGCCTCAACTAATGAAAAACTGTTTTTT	CSVPAGGASTNEKLFF
TRBV19	TRBJ1-5	-	-	TGTGCCAGTAGTATCGGGGGGAATCAGCCCCAGCATTTT	CASSIGGNQPQHF
TRBV5-1	TRBJ2-1	-	TRBD2	TGCGCCAGCAGTACCGGGACTACTCAAGACAATGAGCAGTTCTTC	CASSTGTTQDNEQFF
TRBV2	TRBJ2-2	-	-	TGTGCCAGCAGTCGCGGGATGAACACCGGGGAGCTGTTTTTT	CASSRGMNTGELFF
TRBV5-4	TRBJ2-1	-	TRBD2	TGTGCCAGCAGCCCCGCCGGGACTAGCGCGGGCAATGAGCAGTTCTTC	CASSPAGTSAGNEQFF
TRBV6-5	TRBJ2-2	-	-	TGTGCCAGCAGTTTCGGACAGACCGGGGAGCTGTTTTTT	CASSFGQTGELFF
TRBV4-1	TRBJ1-2	-	-	TGCGCCAGCAGCCAAGCGGTGTCTTCTAACTATGGCTACACCTTC	CASSQAVSSNYGYTF
TRBV30	TRBJ1-2	-	-	TGTGCCTGGGACACAAGATTCTATGGCTACACCTTC	CAWDTRFYGYTF
TRBV27	TRBJ1-2	-	TRBD1	TGTGCCAGCACCCCGACAGGGAAAAGATATGGCTACACCTTC	CASTPTGKRYGYTF
TRBV9	TRBJ2-5	-	-	TGTGCCAGCAGCGTAGCCGGGTTGGAGACCCAGTACTTC	CASSVAGLETQYF
TRBV5-4	TRBJ1-1	-	-	TGTGCCAGCAGCTTGGGGGCAGGGCGATACACTGAAGCTTTCTTT	CASSLGAGRYTEAFF
TRBV27	TRBJ2-7	-	-	TGTGCCAGCAGTCCCACAGGGGGGGCCCACTACGAGCAGTACTTC	CASSPTGGAHYEQYF
TRBV7-2	TRBJ1-2	-	TRBD1	TGTGCCAGCAGCCAACAGGGGGCAGGGTATGGCTACACCTTC	CASSQQGAGYGYTF
TRBV27	TRBJ2-7	-	TRBD1	TGTGCCAGCAGTCCTTCGACAGGGACCCTCTCCTACGAGCAGTACTTC	CASSPSTGTLSYEQYF
TRBV11-2	TRBJ2-6	-	-	TGTGCCAGCAGCCTAGAGGGTTGGAGTGGGGCCAACGTCCTGACTTTC	CASSLEGWSGANVLTF
TRBV18	TRBJ2-3	-	TRBD2	TGTGCCAGCTCAGAGCGGGAGGGCTCGGATACGCAGTATTTT	CASSEREGSDTQYF
TRBV9	TRBJ1-1	-	TRBD1	TGTGCCAGCAGCCCGCGACCGGGACAGATGAACACTGAAGCTTTCTTT	CASSPRPGQMNTEAFF
TRBV28	TRBJ1-2	-	-	TGTGCCAGCAGCAGAATAGCCCGTAACTATGGCTACACCTTC	CASSRIARNYGYTF
TRBV19	TRBJ2-1	-	TRBD1	TGTGCCAGTAAACAGGGGGCGTTGGCCTACAATGAGCAGTTCTTC	CASKQGALAYNEQFF
TRBV18	TRBJ1-2	-	-	TGTGCCAGCTCACCTACAGAGATTAACTATGGCTACACCTTC	CASSPTEINYGYTF
TRBV7-6	TRBJ1-2	-	TRBD1	TGTGCCAGCAGCCTCAGACAGGGGGCCGACTATGGCTACACCTTC	CASSLRQGADYGYTF
TRBV2	TRBJ1-3	-	TRBD1	TGTGCCAGCAGTACCCACAGGGGTTTCTCTGGAAACACCATATATTTT	CASSTHRGFSGNTIYF
TRBV2	TRBJ2-1	-	TRBD1	TGTGCCAGCAGTGCCGGGACAGGGACTTACAATGAGCAGTTCTTC	CASSAGTGTYNEQFF
TRBV13	TRBJ2-3	once	TRBD2	TGTGCCAGCAGGGCTAGCGGGTCAGATACGCAGTATTTT	CASRASGSDTQYF
TRBV9	TRBJ2-5	-	TRBD2	TGTGCCAGCAGCGTAGCTGGGGGACTACAAGAGACCCAGTACTTC	CASSVAGGLQETQYF